These T cell receptor beta chains were read from a single sample in a study of CD8 T cell repertoires and HIV-1 epitope variants. Here immunoSEQ multiplex PCR was the method, and the copy in TCRdb shows in-frame clones only, minus some. This table holds 5,500 to 6,000 clones, over 60% found once. For these receptors, no antigen is known. The sequenced sample was cultured CD8+ T cells derived from PBMCs. Every receptor here comes from a male donor with HIV. Both conserved end residues are part of each CDR3. D genes are given only for firm matches. Clone sizes are given selectively: once, few, many, or a class where the clone is expanded.

d_gene | abundance | j_gene | v_gene | CDR3nt | CDR3aa
- | - | TRBJ1-1 | TRBV5-6 | TGTGCCAGCAGCCAGGTCCTTAGCGGTGAAGCTTTCTTT | CASSQVLSGEAFF
TRBD1 | - | TRBJ2-7 | TRBV6-5 | TGTGCCAGCAGTTACCGGACAGGCTCCTACGAGCAGTACTTC | CASSYRTGSYEQYF
- | few | TRBJ2-7 | TRBV27 | TGTGCCAGCAGTTTACGGGCCCTCTACGAGCAGTACTTC | CASSLRALYEQYF
- | once | TRBJ2-7 | TRBV28 | TGTGCCAGCAGTTTTTATCGATCCTACGAGCAGTACTTC | CASSFYRSYEQYF
TRBD1 | few | TRBJ2-1 | TRBV5-4 | TGTGCCAGCAGCTTGGTTGTTGGCGGGACAGGCAATGAGCAGTTCTTC | CASSLVVGGTGNEQFF
- | - | TRBJ2-7 | TRBV21-1 | TGTGCCAGCAGCAAAATCGGAGGGGGCGGGTACGAGCAGTACTTC | CASSKIGGGGYEQYF
- | - | TRBJ2-3 | TRBV19 | TGTGCCAGTACAGCTAGCACAGATACGCAGTATTTT | CASTASTDTQYF
- | - | TRBJ1-5 | TRBV28 | TGTGCCAGCAGACTGCTCCGGGACTCCTATCAGCCCCAGCATTTT | CASRLLRDSYQPQHF
- | - | TRBJ2-2 | TRBV28 | TGTGCCAGCAGTTTAGAGACCGGGGAGCTGTTTTTT | CASSLETGELFF
- | - | TRBJ2-7 | TRBV6-7 | TGTGCCAGCAGCTACCGCGATGATAAACCGCCCTTACCGAGGACCTCCTACGAGCAGTACTTC | CASSYRDDKPPLPRTSYEQYF
- | - | TRBJ2-7 | TRBV4-1 | TGCGCCAGCAGCCTAGTAGATTCGGAGTCACGGGAGCAGTACTTC | CASSLVDSESREQYF
- | few | TRBJ1-1 | TRBV7-2 | TGTGCCAGCAGCCCCAACAAAGGGAACACTGAAGCTTTCTTT | CASSPNKGNTEAFF
TRBD1 | - | TRBJ1-5 | TRBV7-9 | TGTGCCAGCAGCCTCGGGGGGACAGGGGGCAATCAGCCCCAGCATTTT | CASSLGGTGGNQPQHF
TRBD1 | medium-sized | TRBJ2-5 | TRBV28 | TGTGCCAGCAGTTCCCCGGACAGGGCCCAAGAGACCCAGTACTTC | CASSSPDRAQETQYF
TRBD2 | medium-sized | TRBJ2-1 | TRBV13 | TGTGCCAGCAGCATCAGCGGGAGGGACATGTTGAATGAGCAGTTCTTC | CASSISGRDMLNEQFF
- | - | TRBJ1-5 | TRBV7-2 | TGTGCCAGCAGCTTAGAAGGTTATAGCAATCAGCCCCAGCATTTT | CASSLEGYSNQPQHF
- | - | TRBJ2-3 | TRBV4-3 | TGCGCCAGCAGCCAAGATAGGGCAGGGGACACAGATACGCAGTATTTT | CASSQDRAGDTDTQYF
TRBD2 | - | TRBJ2-7 | TRBV15 | TGTGCCACCAGCAGAGCAACCTTAGCGGGGGACTCCTACGAGCAGTACTTC | CATSRATLAGDSYEQYF